This T cell receptor (beta chain) was sequenced during a study of neurological immune-mediated disorders. Via MiXCR, TCRdb re-called the 5' RACE reads, giving one row per CDR3 protein. The sample carries about 40,000 distinct CDR3 sequences, about 2.3% recorded once. This clonotype was counted many times. The CDR3 covers 17 residues. Per germline, CDR1 MNHEY and CDR2 SVGAGI. Trimming pared 0 bases from V and 9 bases from J, leaving 18 bases between. Sequencing was performed on PBMCs. This TCR came from a man aged 45 to 65 with multiple sclerosis. The chain recombines TRBV6-5 with TRBJ1-6; a weak D match, TRBD1 (5 bases). CDR3 residues: CASSYSWQGGFGSPLHF. DNA of the CDR3: TGTGCCAGCAGTTACTCGTGGCAGGGAGGGTTCGGTTCACCCCTCCACTTT.